Sequencing of this T cell receptor beta chain was carried out in a study of cytomegalovirus exposure and HLA in healthy donors. A multiplex PCR was run with 60 Vbeta primers and 13 Jbeta primers. Repertoires were generated with immunoSEQ multiplex PCR, while TCRdb's copy carries only in-frame clones and drops some. The table gives 77,000 or so clones; the top ten clones make up 4.6% of it. V lost 2 bases to trimming and J lost 4 bases, with 12 bases between them. CDR3 length: 15 residues. Germline V gene sequence: CDR1 KGHSH, CDR2 LQKENI. Sequencing was performed on PBMCs. This clonotype was sampled from a man younger than 45 in good health and CMV-seronegative. The gene calls are TRBV18 and TRBJ1-5; D gene uncertain. The CDR3 spells CASSPIAGSNQPQHF. The CDR3 DNA is TGTGCCAGCTCACCAATCGCGGGCTCTAATCAGCCCCAGCATTTT.